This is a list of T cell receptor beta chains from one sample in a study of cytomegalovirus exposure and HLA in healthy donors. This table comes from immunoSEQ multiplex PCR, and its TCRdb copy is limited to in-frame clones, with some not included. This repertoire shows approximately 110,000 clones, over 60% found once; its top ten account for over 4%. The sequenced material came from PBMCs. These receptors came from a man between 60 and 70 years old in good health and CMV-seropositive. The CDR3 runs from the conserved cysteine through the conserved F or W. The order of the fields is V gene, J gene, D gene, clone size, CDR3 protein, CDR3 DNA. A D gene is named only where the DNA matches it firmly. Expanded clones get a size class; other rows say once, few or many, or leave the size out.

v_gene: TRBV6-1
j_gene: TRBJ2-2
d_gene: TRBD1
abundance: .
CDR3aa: CASRDRGYAGELFF
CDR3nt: TGTGCCAGCAGGGACAGGGGGTACGCCGGGGAGCTGTTTTTT

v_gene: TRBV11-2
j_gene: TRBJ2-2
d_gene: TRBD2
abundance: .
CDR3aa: CASSWTSGGVGELFF
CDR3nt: TGTGCCAGCAGCTGGACTAGCGGGGGTGTCGGGGAGCTGTTTTTT

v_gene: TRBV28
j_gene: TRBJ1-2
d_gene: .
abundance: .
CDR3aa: CASSLSVLRVYGYTF
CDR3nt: TGTGCCAGCAGTTTATCAGTACTGAGGGTATATGGCTACACCTTC

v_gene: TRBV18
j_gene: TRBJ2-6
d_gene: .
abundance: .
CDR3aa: CASSPYSTGSISGANVLTF
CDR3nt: TGTGCCAGCTCACCATACTCTACGGGGTCAATCTCTGGGGCCAACGTCCTGACTTTC

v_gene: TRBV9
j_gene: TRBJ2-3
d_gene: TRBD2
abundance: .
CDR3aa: CASSVTSGGAGGTQYF
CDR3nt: TGTGCCAGCAGCGTAACTAGCGGGGGGGCCGGGGGTACGCAGTATTTT

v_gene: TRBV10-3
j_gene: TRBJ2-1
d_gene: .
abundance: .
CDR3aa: CAISESSRVEQFF
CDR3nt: TGTGCCATCAGTGAGTCGTCCCGGGTAGAGCAGTTCTTC

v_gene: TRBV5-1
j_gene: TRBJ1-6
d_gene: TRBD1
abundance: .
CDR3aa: CASSRTGEGSPLHF
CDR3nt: TGCGCCAGCAGCCGGACAGGGGAAGGGTCACCCCTCCACTTT

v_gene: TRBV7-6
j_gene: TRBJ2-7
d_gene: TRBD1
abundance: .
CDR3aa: CASSLDGQGAYEQYF
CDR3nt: TGTGCCAGCAGCTTAGATGGACAGGGGGCCTACGAGCAGTACTTC

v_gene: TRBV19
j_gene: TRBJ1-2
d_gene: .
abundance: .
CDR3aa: CASSPGLTNYGYTF
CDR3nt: TGTGCCAGTAGTCCTGGACTGACTAACTATGGCTACACCTTC

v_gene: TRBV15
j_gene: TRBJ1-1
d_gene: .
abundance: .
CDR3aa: CATSRDMDSPTPEAFF
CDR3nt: TGTGCCACCAGCAGAGATATGGACAGCCCAACCCCTGAAGCTTTCTTT

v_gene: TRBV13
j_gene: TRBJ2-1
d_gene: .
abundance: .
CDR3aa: CASSSLDSEQFF
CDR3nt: TGTGCCAGCAGCTCCCTAGATAGCGAGCAGTTCTTC

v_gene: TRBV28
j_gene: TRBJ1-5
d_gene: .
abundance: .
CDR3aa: CASILGGRRGGGNQPQHF
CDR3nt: TGTGCCAGCATTCTGGGAGGCAGGAGGGGGGGCGGTAATCAGCCCCAGCATTTT

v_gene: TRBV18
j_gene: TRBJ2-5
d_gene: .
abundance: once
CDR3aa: CASSPRDIKQETQYF
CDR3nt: TGTGCCAGCTCACCCCGGGACATAAAACAAGAGACCCAGTACTTC

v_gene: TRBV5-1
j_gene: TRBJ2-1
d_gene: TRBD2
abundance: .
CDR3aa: CASSFLAGDPYNEQFF
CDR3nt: TGCGCCAGCAGCTTCCTAGCGGGGGATCCCTACAATGAGCAGTTCTTC

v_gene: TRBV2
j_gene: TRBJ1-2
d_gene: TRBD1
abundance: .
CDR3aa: CASSEPGQGNYGYTF
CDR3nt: TGTGCCAGCAGTGAACCGGGACAGGGGAACTATGGCTACACCTTC

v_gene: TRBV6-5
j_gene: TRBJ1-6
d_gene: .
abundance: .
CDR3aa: CASSSTAYNSPLHF
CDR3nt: TGTGCCAGCAGTTCGACAGCCTATAATTCACCCCTCCACTTT

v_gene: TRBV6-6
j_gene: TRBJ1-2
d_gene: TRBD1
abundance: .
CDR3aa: CASSPDRESYGYTF
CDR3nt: TGTGCCAGCAGTCCTGACAGGGAAAGCTATGGCTACACCTTC

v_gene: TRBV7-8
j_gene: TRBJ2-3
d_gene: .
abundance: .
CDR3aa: CASSLGTSTDTQYF
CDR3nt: TGTGCCAGCAGCTTAGGCACTAGCACAGATACGCAGTATTTT

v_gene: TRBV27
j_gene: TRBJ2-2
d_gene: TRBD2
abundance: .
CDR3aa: CASRGTSGVTGELFF
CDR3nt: TGTGCCAGCAGGGGGACTAGCGGGGTTACCGGGGAGCTGTTTTTT

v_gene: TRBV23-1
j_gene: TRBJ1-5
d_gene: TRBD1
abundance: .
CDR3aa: CASSWGDRGYQPQHF
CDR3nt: TGCGCCAGCTCTTGGGGGGACAGGGGCTATCAGCCCCAGCATTTT

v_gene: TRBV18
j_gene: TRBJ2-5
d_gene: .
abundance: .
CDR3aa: CASSPRTQETQYF
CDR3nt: TGTGCCAGCTCACCACGGACACAAGAGACCCAGTACTTC

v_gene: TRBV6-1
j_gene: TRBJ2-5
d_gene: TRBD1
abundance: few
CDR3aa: CASSEPYRGETQYF
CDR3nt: TGTGCCAGCAGTGAGCCCTACAGGGGAGAGACCCAGTACTTC

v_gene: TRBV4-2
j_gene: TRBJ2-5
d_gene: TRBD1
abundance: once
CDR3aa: CASSLGDRGREETQYF
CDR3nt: TGTGCCAGCAGCCTAGGGGACAGGGGGCGGGAAGAGACCCAGTACTTC

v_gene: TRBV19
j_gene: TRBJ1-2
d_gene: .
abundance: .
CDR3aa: CASSIASQRYGYTF
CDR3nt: TGTGCCAGTAGTATAGCCTCCCAGCGCTATGGCTACACCTTC

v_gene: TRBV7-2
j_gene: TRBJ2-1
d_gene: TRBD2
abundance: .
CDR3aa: CASSLARSGGPEQFF
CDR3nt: TGTGCCAGCAGCTTAGCCCGTAGCGGGGGGCCAGAGCAGTTCTTC

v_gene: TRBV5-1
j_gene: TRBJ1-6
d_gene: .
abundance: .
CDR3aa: CASSLGQGNNSPLHF
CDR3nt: TGCGCCAGCAGCTTGGGGCAGGGGAATAATTCACCCCTCCACTTT

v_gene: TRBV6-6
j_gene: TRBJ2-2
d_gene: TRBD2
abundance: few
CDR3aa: CASSYSGAGLAGELFF
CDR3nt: TGTGCCAGCAGTTACTCGGGAGCGGGGCTGGCCGGGGAGCTGTTTTTT

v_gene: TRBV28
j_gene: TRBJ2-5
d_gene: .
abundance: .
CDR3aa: CASSLGGSGGETQYF
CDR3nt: TGTGCCAGCAGTTTAGGGGGGTCCGGGGGAGAGACCCAGTACTTC

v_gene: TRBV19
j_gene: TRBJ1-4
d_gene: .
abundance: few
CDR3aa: CASTPDSPNEKLFF
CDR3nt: TGTGCCAGTACCCCGGACAGCCCTAATGAAAAACTGTTTTTT

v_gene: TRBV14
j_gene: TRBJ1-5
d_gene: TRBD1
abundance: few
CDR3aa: CASSPTGADQPQHF
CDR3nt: TGTGCCAGCAGCCCGACAGGGGCCGATCAGCCCCAGCATTTT

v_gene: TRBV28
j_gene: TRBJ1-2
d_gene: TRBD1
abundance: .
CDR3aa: CASRTGLDGYTF
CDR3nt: TGTGCCAGTCGGACAGGTCTGGATGGCTACACCTTC

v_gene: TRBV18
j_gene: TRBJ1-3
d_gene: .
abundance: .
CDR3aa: CASSQGSGNTIYF
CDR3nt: TGTGCCAGTTCGCAGGGGTCTGGAAACACCATATATTTT

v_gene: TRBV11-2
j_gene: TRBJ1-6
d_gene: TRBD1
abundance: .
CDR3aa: CASSTTGTGHSPLHF
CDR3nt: TGTGCCAGCAGCACCACCGGGACAGGGCATTCACCCCTCCACTTT